This TCR beta chain was captured by sequencing in a study of blood T cell repertoires in COVID-19. Study background: PBMCs, B-cell-depleted T cells, or T cells were the source of the cDNA or gDNA that made up the material.

V shed 0 bases and J shed 4 bases, with 12 bases lying between them. From germline, CDR1 is MGHRA and CDR2 YSYEKL. The CDR3 length is 15 residues. Sequencing used immunoSEQ multiplex PCR; TCRdb keeps in-frame clones, though not all of them. This table holds 300,000 to 350,000 clones, 90% found once. The specimen was PBMCs or T cells enriched from blood (not recorded which). The sequence derives from a woman under 30 with acute COVID-19. The chain recombines TRBV4-1 with TRBJ1-1; weak D call: TRBD1 (5 bases). The CDR3 sequence is CASSQDDRRGTEAFF. The CDR3 nucleotides are TGCGCCAGCAGCCAAGATGATAGGAGGGGCACTGAAGCTTTCTTT.